This T cell receptor beta chain was documented in a study of cytomegalovirus exposure and HLA in healthy donors. 60 Vbeta and 13 Jbeta primers were used in PCR. The protocol was immunoSEQ multiplex PCR, while the TCRdb copy is restricted to in-frame clones and leaves out a portion. The sample contains about 170,000 clones, 65% to 90% of which appear only once. All donors participated as healthy donors of bone marrow. Points on this clone: As yet, its antigen is unknown.

Points from the study as a whole: In vitro work confirmed that three CMV-associated chains recognize CMV antigens.

The sequenced material came from PBMCs. This receptor was obtained from a male donor in good health and CMV-seronegative.

DNA for the CDR3: TGTGCCAGCAGCTTATTTACAGGGGGCATCCCTGGAAACACCATATATTTT. Translation gives CASSLFTGGIPGNTIYF. This chain connects TRBV7-9 to TRBJ1-3, with TRBD1 identical over 9 bases. The CDR3 contains 17 residues. With 2 bases clipped from V and 2 bases from J, the junction kept 7 bases outside the gene matches. Germline CDR1 and CDR2: SEHNR and FQNEAQ (reference sequence). Full variable domain (missing parts from reference TRBV7-9 and TRBJ1-3): DTGVSQNPRHKITKRGQNVTFRCDPISEHNRLYWYRQTLGQGPEFLTYFQNEAQLEKSRLLSDRFSAERPKGSFSTLEIQRTEQGDSAMYLCASSLFTGGIPGNTIYFGEGSWLTVV.